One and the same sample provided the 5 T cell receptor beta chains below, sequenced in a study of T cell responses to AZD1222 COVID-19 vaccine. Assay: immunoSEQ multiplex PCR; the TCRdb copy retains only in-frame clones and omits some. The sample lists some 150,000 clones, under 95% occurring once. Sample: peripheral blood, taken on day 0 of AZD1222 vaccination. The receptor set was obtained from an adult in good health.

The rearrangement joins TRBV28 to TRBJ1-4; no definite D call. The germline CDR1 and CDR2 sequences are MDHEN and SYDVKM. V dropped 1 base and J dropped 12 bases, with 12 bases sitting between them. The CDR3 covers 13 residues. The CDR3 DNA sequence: TGTGCCAGCAGTTTATCCGGGAACCATGAACTGTTTTTT. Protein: CASSLSGNHELFF.

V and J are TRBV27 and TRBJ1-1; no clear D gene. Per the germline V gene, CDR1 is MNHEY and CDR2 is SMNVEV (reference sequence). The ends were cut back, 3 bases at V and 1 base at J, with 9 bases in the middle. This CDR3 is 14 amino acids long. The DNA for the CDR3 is TGTGCCAGCAGTTTGAGGGCCACGAACACTGAAGCTTTCTTT. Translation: CASSLRATNTEAFF.

As DNA, the CDR3 is TGCGCCAGCAGCTCGCCGGACAGGGGGCAATATGGCTACACCTTC. Its translation: CASSSPDRGQYGYTF. The V gene is TRBV5-1, the J gene TRBJ1-2; 11 nucleotides align to TRBD1. The CDR3 covers 15 residues. V was clipped by 3 bases and J by 5 bases; unmatched bases: 6. Looked up from germline, CDR1 is SGHRS and CDR2 is YFSETQ.

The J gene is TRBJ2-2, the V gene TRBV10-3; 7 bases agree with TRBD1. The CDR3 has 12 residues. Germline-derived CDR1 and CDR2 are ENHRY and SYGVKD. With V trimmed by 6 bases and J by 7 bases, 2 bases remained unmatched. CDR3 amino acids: CAIRTGNGELFF. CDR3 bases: TGTGCCATCAGGACAGGGAACGGGGAGCTGTTTTTT.

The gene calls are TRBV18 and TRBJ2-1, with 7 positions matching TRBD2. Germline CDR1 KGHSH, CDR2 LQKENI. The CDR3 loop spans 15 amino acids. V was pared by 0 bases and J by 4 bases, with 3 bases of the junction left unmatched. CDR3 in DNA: TGTGCCAGCTCACCACCCTCGGGACTATACAATGAGCAGTTCTTC. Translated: CASSPPSGLYNEQFF.